This note documents a single TCR beta chain sequence. This specimen belongs to a study of cytomegalovirus exposure and HLA in healthy donors. 60 Vbeta and 13 Jbeta primers were used in PCR. As originally analysed: Around 9.9 million shared chains were among the 60 million to 80 million unique TCR beta chains that a later analysis counted. Assay used: immunoSEQ multiplex PCR; TCRdb lists only in-frame clones, some missing. The V and J calls and the clone size are those of that table, but D and trimming were determined from the DNA. The sample holds 50,000 to 70,000 clones. This CDR3 spans 15 amino acids. V dropped 1 base and J dropped 1; count of bases not matched to a gene: 3. The germline V gene encodes CDR1 SGDLS and CDR2 YYNGEE.

This chain uses TRBV9 with TRBJ2-3; 7 bases are shared with TRBD2. The origin of this receptor is a woman aged 18-35 years in good health and CMV-seronegative. Sequenced sample: PBMCs. CDR3: CASSVSGAGTDTQYF. DNA for the CDR3: TGTGCCAGCAGCGTAAGCGGGGCGGGCACAGATACGCAGTATTTT. The variable domain in full, with the rest retrieved from reference TRBV9 and TRBJ2-3, is DSGVTQTPKHLITATGQRVTLRCSPRSGDLSVYWYQQSLDQGLQFLIQYYNGEERAKGNILERFSAQQFPDLHSELNLSSLELGDSALYFCASSVSGAGTDTQYFGPGTRLTVL.